Listed below are T cell receptor beta chains from one sample, sequenced in a study of radiation and T cells in renal cell carcinoma. TCRdb's copy holds only in-frame clones and misses some; the assay was immunoSEQ multiplex PCR. The sample yields around 170,000 clones, 88% seen once. The sample here was blood, taken from a patient whose treatment included radiotherapy and nephrectomy. Receptors originate from a woman in her forties or fifties with renal cell carcinoma. CDR3s leave out the opening cysteine and the closing phenylalanine or tryptophan.

>TRBJ1-4|TRBV2
ASSEVRGNLVATNEKLF
>TRBJ1-6|TRBV6-1
ASSEGRGPNSPLH
>TRBJ1-4|TRBV7-2
ASSAWTGGRELF
>TRBJ2-5|TRBV5-5
ASSLQETQY
>TRBJ1-5|TRBV7-9
ASSLEDSDSNQPQH
>TRBJ1-6|TRBV20-1
SAMGQSLH
>TRBJ1-1|TRBV5-4
ASSSQGGDTEAF
>TRBJ2-3|TRBV5-5
ASSLGDLAGGFTDTQY
>TRBJ2-7|TRBV6-7
ASSWTGQNYEQY
>TRBJ1-4|TRBV4-2
ASSQDGEATNEKLF
>TRBJ2-7|TRBV4-3
ASSQGTNDEQY
>TRBJ1-2|TRBV7-3
ASSLNPGHDYGYT
>TRBJ2-3|TRBV5-1
ASSLDSPTDTQY
>TRBJ2-7|TRBV6-5
ASSNVGDRALG
>TRBJ1-2|TRBV30
AWSAGTGINGYT
>TRBJ2-7|TRBV29-1
SVEDELYEQY
>TRBJ1-2|TRBV19
ASSHRDYGYT
>TRBJ1-1|TRBV2
ATLSGTAMNTEAF
>TRBJ2-6|TRBV18
ASSPLDIGSGANVLT
>TRBJ1-1|TRBV5-6
ASSLERYTEAF
>TRBJ2-7|TRBV5-1
ASSFDRFYEQY
>TRBJ1-1|TRBV6-1
ASSGGTVNTEAF
>TRBJ2-2|TRBV5-1
ASSHHRGSGELF
>TRBJ2-3|TRBV29-1
SVENLLSTDTQY
>TRBJ1-2|TRBV6-1
ASSATSGAGYGYT
>TRBJ2-7|TRBV5-1
ASSLATSKDEQY
>TRBJ1-2|TRBV19
ASSIPLGHPNYGYT
>TRBJ1-2|TRBV11-2
ASSRASTTLLGYT
>TRBJ1-5|TRBV18
ASSPGTETYNQPQH
>TRBJ2-5|TRBV28
ASSLGQGGPETQY
>TRBJ2-7|TRBV29-1
SVGASSYEQY
>TRBJ1-1|TRBV2
ASSRQGSANTEAF
>TRBJ2-5|TRBV7-7
ASSSLGLAGGETQY
>TRBJ2-2|TRBV10-3
AITPGLANTGELF
>TRBJ2-7|TRBV6-1
ASSDRGGGRNEQY
>TRBJ1-5|TRBV7-8
ASSLWEFSNQPQH
>TRBJ1-3|TRBV18
ASSPPDSFSGNTIY
>TRBJ1-5|TRBV19
ASSIDRGGPNQPQH
>TRBJ2-1|TRBV5-5
ASSFAGDEQF